The 5 T cell receptor beta chains reported below all come from one sample, sequenced in a study of lymphopenia after photon versus proton radiotherapy. Only in-frame clones appear in the TCRdb table, and some are missing; sequencing was by immunoSEQ multiplex PCR. This sample carries approximately 70,000 clones, 75% to 90% of them seen once, and the ten largest clones take roughly 13%. Sample: peripheral blood, taken from a patient treated with proton-based radiotherapy. The receptors here all came from an older man with esophageal cancer.

This chain connects TRBV7-9 to TRBJ2-1; 10 nucleotides line up with TRBD1. From germline, CDR1 is SEHNR and CDR2 FQNEAQ (reference sequence). CDR3 size: 16 residues. V gave up 6 bases and J gave up 10 bases; unmatched junction bases: 15. The CDR3 region is CASSSLGTGVAKEQFF. The CDR3 nucleotides are TGTGCCAGCAGTAGCTTGGGGACAGGGGTCGCGAAAGAGCAGTTCTTC.

The V call is TRBV18, the J call TRBJ2-4, with D maybe TRBD2 (6 bases). Trimming removed 2 bases at V and 7 bases at J, with 9 bases between. The V gene's germline CDR1 is KGHSH and CDR2 LQKENI. The length of the CDR3 is 13 residues. CDR3 in amino acids: CASSPEEGNIQYF. The CDR3 DNA reads as TGTGCCAGCTCACCAGAGGAGGGTAACATTCAGTACTTC.

The CDR3 spells CASSDGASYEQYF. CDR3 nucleotide sequence: TGTGCCAGCAGTGACGGAGCCTCCTACGAGCAGTACTTC. V and J are TRBV2 and TRBJ2-7; D is uncertain. Trimming removed 3 bases from V and 0 bases from J, with 6 bases in between. Germline V gene lookup returns CDR1 SNHLY and CDR2 FYNNEI. This CDR3 spans 13 amino acids. Based on the CDR3 plus reference TRBV2 and TRBJ2-7, the full variable domain is EPEVTQTPSHQVTQMGQEVILRCVPISNHLYFYWYRQILGQKVEFLVSFYNNEISEKSEIFDDQFSVERPDGSNFTLKIRSTKLEDSAMYFCASSDGASYEQYFGPGTRLTVT.

The V call is TRBV7-2, the J call TRBJ2-1; tentatively, D is TRBD2 (5 bases). Germline lookup yields CDR1 SGHTA and CDR2 FQGNSA. This CDR3 comprises 15 residues. Trimming shortened V by 5 bases and J by 2 bases, and 13 bases separated the two germline ends. The CDR3 spells CASSLIATPYNEQFF. The CDR3 DNA follows: TGTGCCAGCAGCCTAATAGCGACCCCCTACAATGAGCAGTTCTTC.

In this sample, this clone turned up once. V is TRBV30 and J is TRBJ2-2; D possibly corresponds to TRBD1 (5 bases). Germline V gene data show CDR1 as GTSNPN and CDR2 as SVGIG (reference sequence). V was clipped by 1 base and J by 0 bases, with 6 bases between them. This CDR3 comprises 14 residues. CDR3 bases: TGTGCCTGGAGTGGGACAACGAACACCGGGGAGCTGTTTTTT. Its translation: CAWSGTTNTGELFF.